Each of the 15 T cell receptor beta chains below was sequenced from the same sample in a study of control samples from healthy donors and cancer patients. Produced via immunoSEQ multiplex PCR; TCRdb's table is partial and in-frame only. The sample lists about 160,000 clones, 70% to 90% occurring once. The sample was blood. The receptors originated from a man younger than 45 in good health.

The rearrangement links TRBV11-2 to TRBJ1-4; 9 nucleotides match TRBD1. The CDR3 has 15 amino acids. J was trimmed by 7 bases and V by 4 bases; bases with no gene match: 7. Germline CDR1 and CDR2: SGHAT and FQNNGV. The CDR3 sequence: CASSYTGGRSEKLFF. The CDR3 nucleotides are TGTGCCAGCAGCTACACAGGGGGCCGGAGTGAAAAACTGTTTTTT.

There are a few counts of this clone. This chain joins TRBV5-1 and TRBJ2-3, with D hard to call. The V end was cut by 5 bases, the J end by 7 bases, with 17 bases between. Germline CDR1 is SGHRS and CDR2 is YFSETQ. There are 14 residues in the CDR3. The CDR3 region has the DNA TGCGCCAGCAGGGTCGGCGAGATACAAAATACGCAGTATTTT. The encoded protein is CASRVGEIQNTQYF.

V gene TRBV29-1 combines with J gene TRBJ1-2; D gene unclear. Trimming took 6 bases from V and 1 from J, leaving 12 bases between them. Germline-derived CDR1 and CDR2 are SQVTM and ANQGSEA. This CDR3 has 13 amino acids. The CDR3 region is CSVLGDFNYGYTF. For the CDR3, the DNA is TGCAGCGTGCTGGGAGACTTTAACTATGGCTACACCTTC.

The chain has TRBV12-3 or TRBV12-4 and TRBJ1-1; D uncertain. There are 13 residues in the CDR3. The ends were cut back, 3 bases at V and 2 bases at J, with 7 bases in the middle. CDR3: CASSLKSNTEAFF. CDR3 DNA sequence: TGTGCCAGCAGTTTGAAGTCCAACACTGAAGCTTTCTTT.

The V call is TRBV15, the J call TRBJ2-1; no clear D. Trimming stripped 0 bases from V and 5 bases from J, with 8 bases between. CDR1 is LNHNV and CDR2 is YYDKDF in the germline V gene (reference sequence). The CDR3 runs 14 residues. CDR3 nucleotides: TGTGCCACCAGCAGAGAGAACGGAAACAATGAGCAGTTCTTC. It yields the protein CATSRENGNNEQFF.

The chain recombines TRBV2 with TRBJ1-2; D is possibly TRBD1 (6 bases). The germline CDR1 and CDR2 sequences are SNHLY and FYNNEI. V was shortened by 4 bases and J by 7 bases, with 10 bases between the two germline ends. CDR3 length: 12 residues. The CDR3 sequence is CASSGGAFGYTF. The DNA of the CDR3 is TGTGCCAGCAGTGGGGGGGCCTTTGGCTACACCTTC.

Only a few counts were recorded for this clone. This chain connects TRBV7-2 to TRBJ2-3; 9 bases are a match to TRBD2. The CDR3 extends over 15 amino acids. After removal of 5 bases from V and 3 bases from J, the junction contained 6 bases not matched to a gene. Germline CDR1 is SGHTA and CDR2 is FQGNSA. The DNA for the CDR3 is TGTGCCAGCAGCGGGCTAGCGGGAAAGACAGATACGCAGTATTTT. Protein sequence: CASSGLAGKTDTQYF.

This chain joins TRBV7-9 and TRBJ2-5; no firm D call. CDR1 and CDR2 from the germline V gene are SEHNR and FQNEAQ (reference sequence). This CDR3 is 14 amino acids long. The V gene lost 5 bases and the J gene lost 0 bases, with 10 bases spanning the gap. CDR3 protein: CASSPLTYQETQYF. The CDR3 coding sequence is TGTGCCAGCAGCCCATTGACGTACCAAGAGACCCAGTACTTC.

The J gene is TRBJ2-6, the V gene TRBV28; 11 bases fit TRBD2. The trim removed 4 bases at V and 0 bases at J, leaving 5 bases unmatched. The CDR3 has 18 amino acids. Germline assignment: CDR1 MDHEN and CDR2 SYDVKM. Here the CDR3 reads CASSYGLAGPSGANVLTF. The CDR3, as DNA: TGTGCCAGCAGTTACGGACTAGCGGGTCCCTCTGGGGCCAACGTCCTGACTTTC.

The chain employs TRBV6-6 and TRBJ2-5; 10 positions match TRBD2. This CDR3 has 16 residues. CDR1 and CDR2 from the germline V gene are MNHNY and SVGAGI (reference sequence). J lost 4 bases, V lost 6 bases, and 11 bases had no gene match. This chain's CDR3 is CASSPGFSGGSETQYF. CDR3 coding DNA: TGTGCCAGCAGCCCCGGTTTTAGCGGGGGGTCAGAGACCCAGTACTTC.

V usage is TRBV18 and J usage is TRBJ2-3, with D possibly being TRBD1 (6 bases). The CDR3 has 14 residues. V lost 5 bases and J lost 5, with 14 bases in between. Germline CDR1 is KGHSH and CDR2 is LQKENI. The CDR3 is CASSSQGGQDTQYF. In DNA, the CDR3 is TGTGCCAGCTCATCCCAAGGGGGACAAGATACGCAGTATTTT.

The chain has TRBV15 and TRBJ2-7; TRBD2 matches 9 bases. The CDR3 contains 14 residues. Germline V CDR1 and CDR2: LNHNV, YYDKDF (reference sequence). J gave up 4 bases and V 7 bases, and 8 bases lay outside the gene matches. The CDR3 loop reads CATKVAGAEYEQYF. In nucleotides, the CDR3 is TGTGCCACCAAGGTAGCGGGAGCTGAGTACGAGCAGTACTTC. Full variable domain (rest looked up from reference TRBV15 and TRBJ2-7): DAMVIQNPRYQVTQFGKPVTLSCSQTLNHNVMYWYQQKSSQAPKLLFHYYDKDFNNEADTPDNFQSRRPNTSFCFLDIRSPGLGDTAMYLCATKVAGAEYEQYFGPGTRLTVT.

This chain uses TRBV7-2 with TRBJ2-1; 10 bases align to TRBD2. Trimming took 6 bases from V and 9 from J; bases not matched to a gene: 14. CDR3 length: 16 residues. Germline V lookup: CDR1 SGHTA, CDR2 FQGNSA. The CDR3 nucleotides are TGTGCCAGCAGTTTGAGGTCTAGCGGGAGTTCGGGTGAGCAGTTCTTC. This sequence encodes CASSLRSSGSSGEQFF.

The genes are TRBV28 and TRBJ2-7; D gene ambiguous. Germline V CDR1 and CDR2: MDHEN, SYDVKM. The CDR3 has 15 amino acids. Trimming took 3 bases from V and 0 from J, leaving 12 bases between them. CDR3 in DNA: TGTGCCAGCAGTTTGGCAGCTGGGATCTCCTACGAGCAGTACTTC. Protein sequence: CASSLAAGISYEQYF.

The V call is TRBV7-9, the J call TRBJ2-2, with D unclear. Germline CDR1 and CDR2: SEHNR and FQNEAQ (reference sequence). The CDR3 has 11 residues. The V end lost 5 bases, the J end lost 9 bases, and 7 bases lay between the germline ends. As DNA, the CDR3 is TGTGCCAGCAGCCAGAGATGGGAGCTGTTTTTT. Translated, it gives CASSQRWELFF.